This passage covers 17 T cell receptor beta chains from one sample sequenced in a study of breast tumors, draining lymph nodes, adjacent tissues. One entry per CDR3 protein results from TCRdb running MiXCR on the multiplex PCR reads. The table includes about 22,000 distinct CDR3 sequences, roughly 55% detected once. Sequenced sample: breast tumor tissue. The receptors shown here come from a female donor with breast cancer. Some clones in this sample may be carry-over from other donors' samples.

The rearrangement joins TRBV24-1 to TRBJ1-1; 7 nucleotides align to TRBD1. The germline V gene encodes CDR1 KGHDR and CDR2 SFDVKD. The trim removed 4 bases at V and 11 bases at J, leaving 9 bases unmatched. The CDR3 extends over 13 amino acids. CDR3 nucleotides: TGTGCCACCAGTGACCCGTTAACAGGGGTGGCTTTCTTT. Translation: CATSDPLTGVAFF.

This clonotype was seen just once. The chain uses TRBV11-2 and TRBJ1-3; D ambiguous. Trimming left V 3 bases short and J 0 bases short, with 15 bases between. The germline V gene has CDR1 SGHAT and CDR2 FQNNGV. The CDR3 length is 17 residues. CDR3 region: CASSLSSAISSGNTIYF. The CDR3 DNA is TGTGCCAGCAGCTTGAGTTCAGCTATCAGCTCTGGAAACACCATATATTTT.

The table lists this clonotype with many counts. The chain has TRBV5-5 and TRBJ2-3; no firm D call. Trimming cost V 4 bases and J 0 bases, with 18 bases left between them. The CDR3 has 17 amino acids. CDR1 and CDR2 (germline): SGHKS, YYEKEE (reference sequence). The CDR3 spells CASSPYLARKSTDTQYF. The CDR3 DNA follows: TGTGCCAGCAGCCCATATCTGGCGCGAAAAAGCACAGATACGCAGTATTTT.

V and J are TRBV2 and TRBJ1-6, with D possibly matching TRBD1 (5 bases). The CDR3 totals 14 residues. The ends were cut back, 6 bases at V and 9 bases at J, with 15 bases in the middle. CDR1 SNHLY and CDR2 FYNNEI come from the germline V gene. The CDR3 nucleotides are TGTGCCAGCAGGGGGACTAGCGGGGGTTCACCCCTCCACTTT. It encodes CASRGTSGGSPLHF.

V gene TRBV20-1 combines with J gene TRBJ1-3; 8 positions match TRBD1. The CDR3 totals 14 residues. The V segment lost 6 bases and the J segment 8 bases; nucleotides outside the gene matches: 12. The germline V gene has CDR1 DFQATT and CDR2 SNEGSKA (reference sequence). The CDR3 DNA reads TGCAGTGCCTGGACAGGGAACTATGGCTACACCATATATTTT. Translation gives CSAWTGNYGYTIYF.

This chain uses TRBV20-1 with TRBJ2-7; perhaps D is TRBD1 or TRBD2 (5 bases each). Trimming removed 4 bases from V and 2 bases from J, with 15 bases in between. CDR3 length: 14 residues. Germline CDR1 DFQATT, CDR2 SNEGSKA (reference sequence). In DNA, the CDR3 is TGCAGTGCTACACGGGACCCTCGGGCCTACGAGCAGTACTTC. Encoded protein: CSATRDPRAYEQYF.

This sequence joins TRBV15 and TRBJ1-5; 9 positions match TRBD1. The germline CDR1 and CDR2 sequences are LNHNV and YYDKDF (reference sequence). The V segment lost 4 bases and the J segment 7 bases; nucleotides outside the gene matches: 8. This CDR3 has 15 residues. CDR3 region: CATSKGQGIGQPQHF. The DNA for the CDR3 is TGTGCCACCAGCAAGGGACAGGGTATCGGGCAGCCCCAGCATTTT. Using reference TRBV15 and TRBJ1-5 for the parts outside the CDR3, the full variable domain is DAMVIQNPRYQVTQFGKPVTLSCSQTLNHNVMYWYQQKSSQAPKLLFHYYDKDFNNEADTPDNFQSRRPNTSFCFLDIRSPGLGDTAMYLCATSKGQGIGQPQHFGDGTRLSIL.

In its sample, this clonotype was seen many times. This sequence joins TRBV2 and TRBJ2-7; the match to TRBD2 covers 9 bases. The germline CDR1 and CDR2 sequences are SNHLY and FYNNEI. J was trimmed by 3 bases and V by 3 bases; bases with no gene match: 6. The CDR3 contains 15 residues. CDR3 region: CASSEPREGIYEQYF. CDR3 bases: TGTGCCAGCAGTGAGCCGCGGGAGGGAATCTACGAGCAGTACTTC.

This chain uses TRBV9 with TRBJ2-1, with 10 bases fitting TRBD2. CDR3 length equals 16 residues. J gave up 5 bases and V 4 bases, and 9 bases lay outside the gene matches. Germline CDR1 reads SGDLS; CDR2 reads YYNGEE. The CDR3 spells CASSSRTSGVHNEQFF. CDR3 nucleotides: TGTGCCAGCAGCTCGCGGACTAGCGGTGTCCACAATGAGCAGTTCTTC. The full variable domain, in which reference TRBV9 and TRBJ2-1 provide the parts outside the CDR3, is DSGVTQTPKHLITATGQRVTLRCSPRSGDLSVYWYQQSLDQGLQFLIQYYNGEERAKGNILERFSAQQFPDLHSELNLSSLELGDSALYFCASSSRTSGVHNEQFFGPGTRLTVL.

The V gene is TRBV4-2, the J gene TRBJ2-1; 13 bases are a match to TRBD2. This CDR3 contains 15 residues. Trimming took 4 bases from V and 10 from J; bases not matched to a gene: 7. The V gene's germline CDR1 is LGHNA and CDR2 YNFKEQ. DNA for the CDR3: TGTGCCAGCAGCCGAGGACTAGCGGGGGACAGAGAGCAGTTCTTC. It specifies CASSRGLAGDREQFF.

Ten or more counts support this clonotype. The V call is TRBV6-5, the J call TRBJ2-1; possibly TRBD1 for D (6 bases). CDR1 is MNHEY and CDR2 is SVGAGI in the germline V gene. Between the trimmed V and J ends, which lost 8 bases and 8 bases, there was a span of 22 bases. The CDR3 covers 15 residues. The CDR3 here is CASVPGTPDIDEQFF. DNA of the CDR3: TGTGCCAGCGTTCCTGGGACACCAGATATCGATGAGCAGTTCTTC.

This clonotype appeared many times. The chain combines TRBV11-3 with TRBJ2-1, with D perhaps assigned TRBD1 or TRBD2 (5 bases each). The CDR3 loop spans 15 amino acids. In germline, CDR1 is SGHNT, CDR2 YENEEA. Trimming removed 4 bases at V and 8 bases at J, with 18 bases between. In nucleotides, the CDR3 is TGTGCCAGCAGCTCCCCCGGGGCGCCTTGGGATGAGCAGTTCTTC. Translation gives CASSSPGAPWDEQFF.

This clonotype was detected only a few times. This rearrangement joins TRBV20-1 to TRBJ2-1; no clear D gene. The length of the CDR3 is 16 residues. Between the trimmed V and J ends, which lost 4 bases and 0 bases, there was a span of 16 bases. The germline CDR1 and CDR2 sequences are DFQATT and SNEGSKA (reference sequence). In nucleotides, the CDR3 is TGCAGTGCTACCCCATCGGGCCTAAGCTCCTACAATGAGCAGTTCTTC. Its translation: CSATPSGLSSYNEQFF.

The CDR3 coding sequence is TGTGCCAGCAGCCAAGACTTCTTCACCTCTGGAAACACCATATATTTT. This encodes CASSQDFFTSGNTIYF. The chain couples TRBV3-1 to TRBJ1-3, with no clear D. The CDR3 length is 16 residues. V lost 0 bases, J lost 0 bases, and 9 bases lay in between. Germline V gene data show CDR1 as LGHDT and CDR2 as YNNKEL (reference sequence).

Turning to this clonotype: At one end the junction does not follow the germline gene, possibly because of a read error. The rearrangement uses TRBV7-2 and TRBJ2-5; D could derive from TRBD1 or TRBD2 (5 bases each). Germline V lookup: CDR1 SGHTA, CDR2 FQGNSA. The CDR3 spans 15 residues. The DNA of the CDR3 is TGTGCCAGCAGCTACTCACCAGGGACCCAAGGGACCCAGTACTTC. This gives the protein CASSYSPGTQGTQYF.

This clonotype was recorded at least ten times. This may come from a read error, since a much larger clone is one base off. The chain has TRBV12-5 and TRBJ2-3; 11 nucleotides agree with TRBD1. There are 17 residues in the CDR3. Losses at the gene ends were 3 bases for V and 3 bases for J; bases not matched to a gene: 8. Germline CDR1 and CDR2: LGHNT and FRNRAP. The CDR3 region is CASGFGDRGRVTDTQYF. The CDR3 DNA follows: TGTGCTAGTGGTTTCGGGGACAGGGGGAGGGTTACAGATACGCAGTATTTT.

This clonotype occurred many times. This sequence joins TRBV2 and TRBJ2-1; no definite D call. Germline CDR1 is SNHLY and CDR2 is FYNNEI. V dropped 0 bases and J dropped 13 bases, with 13 bases sitting between them. The CDR3 covers 13 residues. Here the CDR3 reads CASSEALRVAQFF. CDR3 sequence (DNA): TGTGCCAGCAGTGAAGCGCTCCGCGTCGCTCAGTTCTTC. Based on the CDR3 plus reference TRBV2 and TRBJ2-1, the full variable domain is EPEVTQTPSHQVTQMGQEVILRCVPISNHLYFYWYRQILGQKVEFLVSFYNNEISEKSEIFDDQFSVERPDGSNFTLKIRSTKLEDSAMYFCASSEALRVAQFFGPGTRLTVL.